This T cell receptor (beta chain) was recovered during a study of response to subunit inactivated influenza vaccine. This clonotype has more than one count but fewer than ten. TCRdb analysed the RT-PCR reads with MiXCR anew, one entry per CDR3 protein. Of roughly 290,000 distinct CDR3 sequences in the sample, just over 20% were seen once. Between the trimmed V and J ends, which lost 0 bases and 1 base, there was a span of 12 bases. Germline-derived CDR1 and CDR2 are LGHNA and YSLEER. There are 16 residues in the CDR3. The chain uses TRBV4-3 and TRBJ1-1; D unclear. This receptor was taken from a man aged 50-75 years who received an inactivated influenza vaccine. This specimen consisted of PBMCs from blood, obtained 21 months after vaccination. Here the CDR3 DNA reads TGCGCCAGCAGCCAAGATGGTGGCGGCTCGAACACTGAAGCTTTCTTT. It specifies CASSQDGGGSNTEAFF.